This T cell receptor (beta chain) comes out of a study of T-cell reconstitution after alpha-beta-depleted transplantation in children. There are 15 residues in the CDR3. The V and J ends lost 3 bases and 5 bases, in that order; junction bases with no gene match: 9. Unique molecular identifiers tagged the TCRbeta library. Each CDR3 protein is one row after TCRdb ran MiXCR on the PCR reads. The sample includes 150,000 to 200,000 distinct CDR3 sequences, about 14% of them seen just once. This clonotype was seen many times. J is TRBJ2-5 and V is TRBV12-3 or TRBV12-4, with 7 bases identical to TRBD2. The receptor was isolated from a human donor who donated a stem cell graft to a child with acute lymphoblastic leukemia. Source: PBMCs from the stem cell graft donor, taken from the stem cell graft. CDR3 region: CASSFLSTSRETQYF. CDR3 bases: TGTGCCAGCAGTTTCCTCTCGACTAGCCGGGAGACCCAGTACTTC.